These 17 T cell receptor beta chains came from one sample sequenced in a study of OX40 agonist ivuxolimab in advanced cancers. Only in-frame clones appear in the TCRdb table, and some are missing; sequencing was by immunoSEQ multiplex PCR. The sample shows some 45,000 clones, roughly 90% of them seen only once. This specimen was CD4+ or CD8+ T cells sorted from blood, taken in a trial of the OX40 agonist ivuxolimab. These receptors all stem from an adult with an advanced solid tumor such as melanoma, head and neck, liver or kidney cancer.

The V and J genes are TRBV5-1 and TRBJ2-2; D remains unclear. In germline, CDR1 is SGHRS, CDR2 YFSETQ. Trimming stripped 2 bases from V and 6 bases from J, with 11 bases between. The CDR3 sequence is 14 residues long. In DNA form, the CDR3 reads TGCGCCAGCAGCTTCGAAACCGCCCCCGGGGAGCTGTTTTTT. Its protein is CASSFETAPGELFF.

The J gene is TRBJ1-5, the V gene TRBV27; D is unresolved. The V and J ends lost 0 bases and 0 bases respectively, with 9 bases between them. The germline V gene encodes CDR1 MNHEY and CDR2 SMNVEV (reference sequence). The CDR3 consists of 16 residues. The CDR3 DNA reads as TGTGCCAGCAGTTTATCGGGGAGGAATAGCAATCAGCCCCAGCATTTT. Encoded protein: CASSLSGRNSNQPQHF.

The V call is TRBV13, the J call TRBJ2-1; TRBD1 matches 9 bases. Germline CDR1 reads PRHDT; CDR2 reads FYEKMQ (reference sequence). The CDR3 is made up of 15 amino acids. The V and J ends lost 4 bases and 7 bases, in that order; junction bases with no gene match: 8. The CDR3 DNA reads TGTGCCAGCAGCTCCCTCGGGACAGGGTGGAATGAGCAGTTCTTC. Protein: CASSSLGTGWNEQFF.

The chain carries TRBV29-1 and TRBJ1-1, with a possible D match to TRBD1 (5 bases). The germline gives CDR1 SQVTM, CDR2 ANQGSEA. The CDR3 is made up of 12 amino acids. V was trimmed by 7 bases and J by 1 base, leaving 10 bases between them. The CDR3 loop is CSAHGQNTEAFF. The CDR3 nucleotides are TGCAGCGCCCACGGACAGAACACTGAAGCTTTCTTT. The full variable domain, completed using reference TRBV29-1 and TRBJ1-1, is SAVISQKPSRDICQRGTSLTIQCQVDSQVTMMFWYRQQPGQSLTLIATANQGSEATYESGFVIDKFPISRPNLTFSTLTVSNMSPEDSSIYLCSAHGQNTEAFFGQGTRLTVV.

This chain connects TRBV6-1 to TRBJ1-5, with D unresolved. Germline V gene lookup returns CDR1 MNHNS and CDR2 SASEGT. V gave up 2 bases and J gave up 3 bases, with 11 bases separating them. This CDR3 is 15 amino acids long. The CDR3 DNA follows: TGTGCCAGCAGTGAAAATATGGGATTCAATCAGCCCCAGCATTTT. Its translation is CASSENMGFNQPQHF.

The rearrangement links TRBV5-1 to TRBJ1-2; D perhaps matches TRBD1 (6 bases). CDR1 is SGHRS and CDR2 is YFSETQ in the germline V gene. The CDR3 is 13 amino acids. For the CDR3, the DNA is TGCTCCAAACTGGAAGGGGGGTACTATGGCTACACCTTC. This gives the protein CSKLEGGYYGYTF.

The chain is built from TRBV10-3 and TRBJ2-1, with D unresolved. This CDR3 has 14 residues. V shed 10 bases and J shed 3 bases, with 16 bases lying between them. CDR1 is ENHRY and CDR2 is SYGVKD in the germline V gene. The CDR3 bases are TGTGCCACCAACTACCGCCTGGACTACAATGAGCAGTTCTTC. It is translated as CATNYRLDYNEQFF.

V and J are TRBV6-4 and TRBJ2-1; the D gene is possibly TRBD1 (5 bases). Germline assignment: CDR1 MRHNA and CDR2 SNTAGT. This CDR3 is built from 11 residues. V dropped 4 bases and J dropped 10 bases, with 8 bases sitting between them. CDR3 amino acids: CASSAGAEQFF. The CDR3 DNA is TGTGCCAGCAGTGCTGGGGCGGAGCAGTTCTTC.

The V and J genes are TRBV7-9 and TRBJ1-1; 9 bases fit TRBD1. The CDR3 extends over 14 amino acids. Unmatched junction bases numbered 4, after V lost 2 bases and J lost 6 bases. CDR1 is SEHNR and CDR2 is FQNEAQ in the germline V gene (reference sequence). Here the CDR3 DNA reads TGTGCCAGCAGCTTAAGGGACAGGGCTTCTGAAGCTTTCTTT. Protein sequence: CASSLRDRASEAFF.

V usage is TRBV11-2 and J usage is TRBJ2-5, with D unresolved. Germline CDR1 reads SGHAT; CDR2 reads FQNNGV. The CDR3 runs to 16 residues. Trimming took 1 base from V and 0 from J, leaving 12 bases between them. The CDR3 spells CASSLGENKYQETQYF. The CDR3, as DNA: TGTGCCAGCAGCTTAGGGGAAAACAAGTACCAAGAGACCCAGTACTTC.

The chain couples TRBV4-1 to TRBJ2-1; a possible D gene is TRBD2 (6 bases). Trimming pared 0 bases from V and 5 bases from J, leaving 8 bases between. CDR1 and CDR2 (germline): MGHRA, YSYEKL. The CDR3 covers 14 residues. The CDR3 sequence is CASSQDASDNEQFF. CDR3 nucleotides: TGCGCCAGCAGCCAAGATGCTAGCGACAATGAGCAGTTCTTC.

The table lists this clone with a few counts. V usage is TRBV7-6 and J usage is TRBJ2-6; D is uncertain. From germline, CDR1 is SGHVS and CDR2 FNYEAQ. The ends were cut back, 1 base at V and 3 bases at J, with 7 bases in the middle. The CDR3 has 15 residues. The CDR3 sequence: CASSLGQLGANVLTF. CDR3 coding DNA: TGTGCCAGCAGCTTAGGACAACTTGGGGCCAACGTCCTGACTTTC.

The chain is built from TRBV10-3 and TRBJ2-7, with D perhaps being TRBD1 or TRBD2 (5 bases each). The V gene lost 3 bases and the J gene lost 3 bases, with 12 bases spanning the gap. Germline V CDR1 and CDR2: ENHRY, SYGVKD. CDR3 size: 14 residues. CDR3 in DNA: TGTGCCATCAGTGATGAACAGGAGGTCTACGAGCAGTACTTC. It specifies CAISDEQEVYEQYF.

This rearrangement joins TRBV7-3 to TRBJ2-2; D ambiguous. The germline gives CDR1 SGHTA, CDR2 FQGTGA. The V end was cut by 3 bases, the J end by 2 bases, with 4 bases between. This CDR3 region has 13 residues. CDR3 sequence reads: CASSLDNTGELFF. CDR3 bases: TGTGCCAGCAGCTTGGACAACACCGGGGAGCTGTTTTTT.

The chain is built from TRBV19 and TRBJ2-7, with a possible D match to TRBD1 (5 bases). CDR3 length: 15 residues. The V end was cut by 3 bases, the J end by 5 bases, with 17 bases between. Germline assignment: CDR1 LNHDA and CDR2 SQIVND (reference sequence). CDR3 sequence reads: CASSIVPGRAHEQYF. The CDR3 coding sequence is TGTGCCAGTAGTATCGTTCCCGGCAGGGCCCACGAGCAGTACTTC.

V is TRBV7-8 and J is TRBJ2-7, with 10 bases matching TRBD2. There are 16 residues in the CDR3. The V gene's germline CDR1 is SGHVS and CDR2 FQNEAQ. V shed 4 bases and J 6 bases; nucleotides not matched to a gene: 12. The CDR3: CASSSEPSGRSGEQYF. The CDR3 nucleotides read TGTGCCAGCAGCTCTGAGCCTAGCGGGAGATCAGGCGAGCAGTACTTC.

V is TRBV2 and J is TRBJ2-7; 12 bases agree with TRBD2. V was clipped by 7 bases and J by 6 bases; unmatched bases: 7. The CDR3 has 14 residues. Germline CDR1 is SNHLY and CDR2 is FYNNEI. The CDR3 loop is CASIQTSGRSEQYF. The DNA for the CDR3 is TGTGCCAGCATTCAGACTAGCGGGAGAAGCGAGCAGTACTTC.